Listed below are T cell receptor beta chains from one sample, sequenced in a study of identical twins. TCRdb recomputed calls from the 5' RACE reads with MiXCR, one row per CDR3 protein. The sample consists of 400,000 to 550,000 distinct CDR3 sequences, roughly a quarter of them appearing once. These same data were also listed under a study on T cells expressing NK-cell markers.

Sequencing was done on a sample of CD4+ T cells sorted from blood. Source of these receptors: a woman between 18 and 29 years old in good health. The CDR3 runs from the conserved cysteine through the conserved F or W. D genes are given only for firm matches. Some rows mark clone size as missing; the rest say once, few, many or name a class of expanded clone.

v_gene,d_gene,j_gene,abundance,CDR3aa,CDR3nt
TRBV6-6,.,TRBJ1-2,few,CASSLELGYTF,TGTGCCAGCAGTCTTGAGTTGGGCTACACCTTC
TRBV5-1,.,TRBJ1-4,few,CASSDTRGTNEKLFF,TGCGCCAGCAGCGACACTCGGGGGACTAATGAAAAACTGTTTTTT
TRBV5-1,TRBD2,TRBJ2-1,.,CASSLEPRGGNNEQFF,TGCGCCAGCAGCTTGGAACCGCGGGGGGGAAACAATGAGCAGTTCTTC
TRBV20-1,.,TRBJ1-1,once,CSADPSGALTEAFF,TGCAGTGCTGACCCCTCGGGGGCGCTCACTGAAGCTTTCTTT
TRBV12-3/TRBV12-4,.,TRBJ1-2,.,CASTRRGGYTF,TGTGCCAGCACTCGCAGGGGTGGCTACACCTTC
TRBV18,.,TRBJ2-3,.,CASSPTQRTDTQYF,TGTGCCAGCTCACCAACCCAGCGAACAGATACGCAGTATTTT
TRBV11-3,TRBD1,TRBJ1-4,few,CASAPDRKPEKLFF,TGTGCCAGCGCCCCGGACAGGAAACCTGAAAAACTGTTTTTT
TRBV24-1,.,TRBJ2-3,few,CATSLGYSDTQYF,TGTGCCACCAGTCTAGGGTACTCAGATACGCAGTATTTT
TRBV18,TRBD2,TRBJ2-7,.,CASSPASGRRSSYEQYF,TGTGCCAGCTCACCTGCTAGCGGGAGAAGGAGCTCCTACGAGCAGTACTTC
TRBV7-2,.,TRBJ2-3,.,CASSLVGTRVGDTQYF,TGTGCCAGCAGCTTAGTGGGGACCCGTGTTGGGGATACGCAGTATTTT
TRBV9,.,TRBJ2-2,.,CASSREKNTGELFF,TGTGCCAGCAGCCGGGAGAAGAACACCGGGGAGCTGTTTTTT
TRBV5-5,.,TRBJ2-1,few,CASSSKQQFF,TGTGCCAGCAGCTCCAAACAGCAGTTCTTC
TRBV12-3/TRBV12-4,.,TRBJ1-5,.,CASSRTMGQPQHF,TGTGCCAGCAGTAGGACTATGGGCCAGCCCCAGCATTTT
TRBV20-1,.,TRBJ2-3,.,CSVRLRGSYTSQYF,TGCAGTGTCCGACTTCGGGGGTCCTATACGTCGCAGTATTTT
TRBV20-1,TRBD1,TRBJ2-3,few,CSARLIGGLRSQYF,TGCAGTGCTAGATTGATAGGGGGCCTGAGGTCGCAGTATTTT
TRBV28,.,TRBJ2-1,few,CASSPDSNEQFF,TGTGCCAGCAGTCCGGACAGCAATGAGCAGTTCTTC
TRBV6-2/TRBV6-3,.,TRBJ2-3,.,CASSYSYSSGGAMYF,TGTGCCAGCAGTTACTCATACTCCAGTGGGGGTGCGATGTATTTT
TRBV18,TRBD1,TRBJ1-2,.,CASSPNGQGHGYTF,TGTGCCAGCTCCCCTAACGGACAGGGGCATGGCTACACCTTC
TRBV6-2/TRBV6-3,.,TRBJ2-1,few,CASTTYNEQFF,TGTGCCAGCACGACTTACAATGAGCAGTTCTTC
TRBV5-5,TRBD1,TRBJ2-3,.,CASLQGTDTQYF,TGTGCCAGCCTACAGGGGACAGATACGCAGTATTTT
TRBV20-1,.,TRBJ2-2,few,CSAREIQGVGGELFF,TGCAGTGCTAGAGAGATACAGGGTGTGGGCGGGGAGCTGTTTTTT
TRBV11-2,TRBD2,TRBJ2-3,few,CASSHSRLAGGVDTQYF,TGTGCCAGCAGCCATAGCCGACTAGCGGGAGGAGTAGATACGCAGTATTTT
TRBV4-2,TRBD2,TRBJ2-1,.,CASSLGLGLHGSHNEQFF,TGTGCCAGCAGCCTAGGACTAGGCTTACACGGAAGCCACAATGAGCAGTTCTTC
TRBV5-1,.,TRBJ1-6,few,CASSEEGLNSPLHF,TGCGCCAGCAGCGAGGAAGGACTGAATTCACCCCTCCACTTT
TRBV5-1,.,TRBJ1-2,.,CASSFLLTGGYTF,TGCGCCAGCAGCTTTTTGCTTACGGGAGGCTACACCTTC
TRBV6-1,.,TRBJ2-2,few,CASRPPGHSKTGELFF,TGTGCCAGCAGACCACCGGGACATTCAAAGACCGGGGAGCTGTTTTTT
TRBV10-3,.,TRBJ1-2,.,CAITERTSNALSYGYTF,TGTGCCATCACCGAGCGGACCTCAAACGCCCTTAGCTATGGCTACACCTTC
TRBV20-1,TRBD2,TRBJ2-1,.,CSARLAGIRMHEQFF,TGCAGCGCCCGACTAGCGGGGATCCGGATGCATGAGCAGTTCTTC
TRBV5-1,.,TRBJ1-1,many,CASSFQGMNTEAFF,TGCGCCAGCAGCTTTCAGGGCATGAACACTGAAGCTTTCTTT
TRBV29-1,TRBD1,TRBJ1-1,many,CSVGQGALDTEAFF,TGCAGCGTTGGACAGGGGGCGTTGGACACTGAAGCTTTCTTT
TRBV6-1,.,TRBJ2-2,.,CASSRGIGSGELFF,TGTGCCAGCAGTAGGGGGATCGGTTCCGGGGAGCTGTTTTTT